These 8 T cell receptor beta chains share one sample of origin, sequenced in a study of cytomegalovirus exposure and HLA in healthy donors. Profiling relied on immunoSEQ multiplex PCR, and the TCRdb table lists in-frame clones only, not all of them. The sample lists 200,000 to 250,000 clones, around 87% occurring once. The sequencing sample was made of PBMCs. The origin of the receptors is a man younger than 30 in good health and CMV-seronegative.

The chain links TRBV4-1 to TRBJ2-1; 14 bases agree with TRBD2. Germline assignment: CDR1 MGHRA and CDR2 YSYEKL. V lost 2 bases, J lost 8 bases, and 2 bases stayed unmatched. The CDR3 is 15 residues long. In nucleotides, the CDR3 is TGCGCCAGCAGCCAACGACTAGCGGGGGGGCATGAGCAGTTCTTC. Protein sequence: CASSQRLAGGHEQFF.

The rearrangement links TRBV7-2 to TRBJ2-7; no firm D call. The V gene's germline CDR1 is SGHTA and CDR2 FQGNSA. Trimming pared 5 bases from V and 3 bases from J, leaving 14 bases between. The CDR3 is 14 amino acids. The CDR3 nucleotides read TGTGCCAGCAGCCCCCCTTCCCGGTTCTACGAGCAGTACTTC. Its protein product is CASSPPSRFYEQYF.

The chain uses TRBV27 and TRBJ2-1; TRBD1 agrees at 7 bases. This CDR3 has 15 residues. Germline assignment: CDR1 MNHEY and CDR2 SMNVEV (reference sequence). V gave up 5 bases and J gave up 4 bases; unmatched junction bases: 8. CDR3 loop: CASSPGTAPYNEQFF. In DNA, the CDR3 is TGTGCCAGCAGTCCCGGGACAGCCCCGTACAATGAGCAGTTCTTC.

V gene TRBV14 combines with J gene TRBJ1-6, with TRBD1 identical over 8 bases. With V trimmed by 0 bases and J by 0 bases, 4 bases remained unmatched. This CDR3 is built from 18 residues. Looked up from germline, CDR1 is SGHDN and CDR2 is FVKESK. This chain's CDR3 is CASSQEGQASSYNSPLHF. The CDR3 DNA follows: TGTGCCAGCAGCCAAGAGGGACAGGCGAGCTCCTATAATTCACCCCTCCACTTT.

This chain links TRBV2 with TRBJ1-4; 11 bases are a match to TRBD1. Germline lookup yields CDR1 SNHLY and CDR2 FYNNEI. V was clipped by 6 bases and J by 6 bases; unmatched bases: 3. The CDR3 is made up of 14 amino acids. CDR3 in amino acids: CASRRTGGHEKLFF. The CDR3 DNA is TGTGCCAGCAGACGGACAGGGGGCCATGAAAAACTGTTTTTT.

This clone has a handful of counts. The chain employs TRBV28 and TRBJ2-3; TRBD1 matches at 7 bases. With 7 bases clipped from V and 4 bases from J, the junction kept 11 bases outside the gene matches. Germline assignment: CDR1 MDHEN and CDR2 SYDVKM. The CDR3 has 15 residues. The DNA for the CDR3 is TGTGCCAGCAATACAGGGACAGTCTTGGCAGATACGCAGTATTTT. Translating it yields CASNTGTVLADTQYF.

The V gene is TRBV27, the J gene TRBJ2-5, with 7 bases fitting TRBD1. The V and J ends lost 1 base and 3 bases, in that order; junction bases with no gene match: 2. This CDR3 spans 14 amino acids. Germline V CDR1 and CDR2: MNHEY, SMNVEV (reference sequence). The CDR3 DNA sequence: TGTGCCAGCAGTTTATACAGGGGTGAAGAGACCCAGTACTTC. It encodes CASSLYRGEETQYF.

V gene TRBV5-1 combines with J gene TRBJ1-6, with 8 bases lining up with TRBD1. The length of the CDR3 is 16 residues. V was clipped by 4 bases and J by 8 bases; unmatched bases: 11. Germline-derived CDR1 and CDR2 are SGHRS and YFSETQ. The CDR3 is CASSDGTGGTHSPLHF. For the CDR3, the DNA is TGCGCCAGCAGCGACGGCACAGGGGGAACCCATTCACCCCTCCACTTT.